These 18 T cell receptor beta chains share one sample of origin, sequenced in a study of T cell responses to AZD1222 COVID-19 vaccine. Produced via immunoSEQ multiplex PCR; TCRdb's table is partial and in-frame only. The repertoire holds some 150,000 clones, around nine tenths seen once, with under 2% in the top ten. The sample consisted of peripheral blood, taken on day 0 of AZD1222 vaccination. The source of these receptors is an adult in good health.

This chain uses TRBV7-9 with TRBJ2-7; no firm D call. The V gene lost 5 bases and the J gene lost 9 bases, with 17 bases spanning the gap. The CDR3 totals 13 residues. Per the germline V gene, CDR1 is SEHNR and CDR2 is FQNEAQ (reference sequence). The CDR3 region is CASSPRAAIAQYF. CDR3 DNA: TGTGCCAGCAGCCCAAGGGCAGCTATAGCGCAGTACTTC.

This clone occurred a few times. The chain couples TRBV7-8 to TRBJ1-5, with 8 bases identical to TRBD1. The CDR3 totals 15 residues. Germline CDR1 and CDR2: SGHVS and FQNEAQ. The ends lost 5 bases at V and 2 bases at J; junction bases unmatched: 5. CDR3 sequence reads: CASSLDRGGNQPQHF. The CDR3 DNA reads as TGTGCCAGCAGCCTCGACAGGGGTGGCAATCAGCCCCAGCATTTT.

The genes are TRBV4-2 and TRBJ1-5; D gene ambiguous. This CDR3 has 15 residues. Germline values: CDR1 LGHNA, CDR2 YNFKEQ. Trimming removed 0 bases at V and 7 bases at J, with 13 bases between. Here the CDR3 reads CASSQDGLREQPQHF. Here the CDR3 DNA reads TGTGCCAGCAGCCAAGACGGTCTTCGCGAGCAGCCCCAGCATTTT.

The chain joins TRBV28 to TRBJ2-2, with D maybe TRBD2 (5 bases). Per the germline V gene, CDR1 is MDHEN and CDR2 is SYDVKM. The CDR3 is 15 residues long. Trimming stripped 5 bases from V and 3 bases from J, with 13 bases between. CDR3 DNA sequence: TGTGCCAGCAGTGTCCGGGGTTGGGACACCGGGGAGCTGTTTTTT. As protein: CASSVRGWDTGELFF.

The chain links TRBV19 to TRBJ2-5; D unresolved. Trimming took 6 bases from V and 0 from J, leaving 5 bases between them. The CDR3 sequence is 12 residues long. Germline CDR1 is LNHDA and CDR2 is SQIVND (reference sequence). DNA of the CDR3: TGTGCCAGTAGGTCCTACCAAGAGACCCAGTACTTC. Residues: CASRSYQETQYF.

The chain recombines TRBV4-3 with TRBJ1-6; 9 bases are shared with TRBD1. The CDR3 consists of 15 residues. The germline V gene has CDR1 LGHNA and CDR2 YSLEER. With V trimmed by 4 bases and J by 7 bases, 5 bases remained unmatched. As DNA, the CDR3 is TGCGCCAGCAGCCGGGAGGACAGGGGAAATTCACCCCTCCACTTT. Translating it yields CASSREDRGNSPLHF.

The V and J genes are TRBV5-6 and TRBJ1-5; D remains ambiguous. CDR3 length: 12 amino acids. The V gene lost 2 bases and the J gene lost 4 bases, with 4 bases spanning the gap. Per the germline V gene, CDR1 is SGHDT and CDR2 is YYEEEE. The CDR3 DNA sequence: TGTGCCAGCAGCTTCGGGAATCAGCCCCAGCATTTT. Amino acid sequence: CASSFGNQPQHF. Drawing the rest from reference TRBV5-6 and TRBJ1-5, the complete variable domain is DAGVTQSPTHLIKTRGQQVTLRCSPKSGHDTVSWYQQALGQGPQFIFQYYEEEERQRGNFPDRFSGHQFPNYSSELNVNALLLGDSALYLCASSFGNQPQHFGDGTRLSIL.

V gene TRBV28 combines with J gene TRBJ1-5; D may be TRBD1 (5 bases). This CDR3 region has 14 residues. The ends were cut back, 7 bases at V and 4 bases at J, with 14 bases in the middle. Per the germline V gene, CDR1 is MDHEN and CDR2 is SYDVKM. CDR3 protein: CASTRGGWNQPQHF. The DNA of the CDR3 is TGTGCCAGCACTCGTGGGGGATGGAATCAGCCCCAGCATTTT.

V gene TRBV2 combines with J gene TRBJ1-4; 8 positions agree with TRBD1. Trimming removed 3 bases from V and 8 bases from J; junction bases left unmatched: 5. The CDR3 loop spans 14 amino acids. The germline CDR1 and CDR2 sequences are SNHLY and FYNNEI. The CDR3 sequence is CASSDRDRSEKLFF. The CDR3 coding sequence is TGTGCCAGCAGTGACCGGGACAGGTCCGAAAAACTGTTTTTT.

The V call is TRBV4-2, the J call TRBJ2-5; TRBD1 agrees at 8 bases. The V gene end was trimmed by 4 bases and the J gene end by 5 bases; junction bases not matched to a gene: 6. The length of the CDR3 is 14 residues. Germline V gene data show CDR1 as LGHNA and CDR2 as YNFKEQ. The CDR3 region is CASSRTGLGETQYF. Here the CDR3 DNA reads TGTGCCAGCAGCCGGACAGGGCTGGGGGAGACCCAGTACTTC.

The V gene is TRBV4-3, the J gene TRBJ1-4; D is perhaps TRBD1 (5 bases). Trimming stripped 3 bases from V and 6 bases from J, with 17 bases between. The CDR3 is 16 amino acids. Germline V CDR1 and CDR2: LGHNA, YSLEER. For the CDR3, the DNA is TGCGCCAGCAGCCAGTCCATAAGGGAGGGGCATGAAAAACTGTTTTTT. Protein sequence: CASSQSIREGHEKLFF.

V and J are TRBV2 and TRBJ2-1; possible D gene TRBD2, 6 bases. Looked up from germline, CDR1 is SNHLY and CDR2 is FYNNEI. The CDR3 extends over 14 amino acids. V shed 7 bases and J shed 7 bases, with 17 bases lying between them. CDR3 in amino acids: CASTEMTRPNEQFF. For the CDR3, the DNA is TGTGCCAGCACGGAAATGACTAGACCTAATGAGCAGTTCTTC.

This chain connects TRBV4-2 to TRBJ1-6; D gene unclear. Trimming left V 1 base short and J 5 bases short, with 12 bases between. Germline lookup yields CDR1 LGHNA and CDR2 YNFKEQ. The CDR3 runs 16 residues. This CDR3 reads CASSQGVPGDNSPLHF. CDR3 nucleotides: TGTGCCAGCAGCCAAGGAGTCCCAGGAGATAATTCACCCCTCCACTTT.

The V call is TRBV30, the J call TRBJ1-2; weak D call: TRBD1 (5 bases). Germline V gene data show CDR1 as GTSNPN and CDR2 as SVGIG (reference sequence). Trimming pared 3 bases from V and 8 bases from J, leaving 13 bases between. This CDR3 has 12 residues. The CDR3 is CAWSGQGWGYTF. Here the CDR3 DNA reads TGTGCCTGGAGCGGCCAGGGATGGGGCTACACCTTC.

The chain carries TRBV27 and TRBJ2-5, with D perhaps TRBD2 (5 bases). Trimming removed 3 bases from V and 6 bases from J, with 11 bases in between. The CDR3 loop spans 13 amino acids. CDR1 is MNHEY, CDR2 SMNVEV, per germline (reference sequence). CDR3 nucleotides: TGTGCCAGCAGTTTCGGGGTGGGGAAGACCCAGTACTTC. This sequence encodes CASSFGVGKTQYF.

The chain recombines TRBV9 with TRBJ2-7, with D hard to call. The germline V gene has CDR1 SGDLS and CDR2 YYNGEE. V lost 1 base, J lost 6 bases, and 14 bases lay in between. CDR3 length: 14 amino acids. The CDR3 spells CASSVLPKDREQYF. The CDR3 bases are TGTGCCAGCAGCGTACTCCCAAAGGATCGCGAGCAGTACTTC. Drawing the rest from reference TRBV9 and TRBJ2-7, the complete variable domain is DSGVTQTPKHLITATGQRVTLRCSPRSGDLSVYWYQQSLDQGLQFLIQYYNGEERAKGNILERFSAQQFPDLHSELNLSSLELGDSALYFCASSVLPKDREQYFGPGTRLTVT.

This chain links TRBV10-3 with TRBJ2-3; TRBD2 is a possible D gene (6 bases). The V gene lost 5 bases and the J gene lost 1 base, with 13 bases spanning the gap. This CDR3 has 15 amino acids. The germline CDR1 and CDR2 sequences are ENHRY and SYGVKD. CDR3 sequence: CAISPWRERTDTQYF. CDR3 bases: TGTGCCATCAGTCCCTGGCGGGAACGCACAGATACGCAGTATTTT.

The chain is built from TRBV28 and TRBJ2-7; D is unclear. CDR3 size: 13 residues. Trimming cost V 6 bases and J 0 bases, with 9 bases left between them. Germline-derived CDR1 and CDR2 are MDHEN and SYDVKM. The CDR3 sequence is CASSDVPSYEQYF. For the CDR3, the DNA is TGTGCCAGCAGCGACGTACCCTCCTACGAGCAGTACTTC.